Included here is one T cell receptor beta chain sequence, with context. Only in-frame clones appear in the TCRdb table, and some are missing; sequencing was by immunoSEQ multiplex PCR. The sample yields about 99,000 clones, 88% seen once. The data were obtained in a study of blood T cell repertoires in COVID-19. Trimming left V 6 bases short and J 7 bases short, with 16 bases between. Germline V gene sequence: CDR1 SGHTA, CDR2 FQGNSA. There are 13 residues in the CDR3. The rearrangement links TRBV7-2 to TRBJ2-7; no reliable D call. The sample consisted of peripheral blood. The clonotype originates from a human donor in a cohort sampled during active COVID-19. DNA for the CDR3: TGTGCCAGCAGTATCGCCCAGGAAGTTGAGCAGTACTTC. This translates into CASSIAQEVEQYF.